These 9 T cell receptor beta chains share one sample of origin, sequenced in a study of blood T cells in healthy people across ages. PCR was performed a second time for roughly 7 to 11 cycles using a sample-barcoded 5' primer and a J-beta primer mix. TCRdb reanalysed the 5' RACE reads using MiXCR and keeps one entry per CDR3 protein. Here the sample spans around 800,000 distinct CDR3 sequences, around 25% being singletons. These data also formed part of another study, on T cells of mothers and their children.

The sample consisted of blood. These receptors were collected from a boy between 10 and 17 years old in good health.

The rearrangement links TRBV5-1 to TRBJ2-5, with TRBD2 identical over 8 bases. The length of the CDR3 is 16 residues. With V trimmed by 2 bases and J by 4 bases, 10 bases remained unmatched. From germline, CDR1 is SGHRS and CDR2 YFSETQ. This CDR3 reads CASSFGGSGGRETQYF. In DNA, the CDR3 is TGCGCCAGCAGCTTCGGGGGCAGCGGGGGAAGAGAGACCCAGTACTTC.

This clonotype was detected a few times. V gene TRBV25-1 combines with J gene TRBJ2-3; the D gene is possibly TRBD1 (5 bases). The CDR3 is made up of 15 amino acids. Deletions cut 4 bases from V and 1 base from J, with 12 bases between. Germline V gene lookup returns CDR1 MGHDK and CDR2 SYGVNS. CDR3 residues: CASSARASGTDTQYF. For the CDR3, the DNA is TGTGCCAGCAGTGCCAGGGCGTCTGGCACAGATACGCAGTATTTT. Combining the CDR3 with reference TRBV25-1 and TRBJ2-3 gives the whole variable domain EADIYQTPRYLVIGTGKKITLECSQTMGHDKMYWYQQDPGMELHLIHYSYGVNSTEKGDLSSESTVSRIRTEHFPLTLESARPSHTSQYLCASSARASGTDTQYFGPGTRLTVL.

This clonotype was counted once. The CDR3 spells CASSPWTSGGADEQFF. CDR3 nucleotides: TGTGCCAGCAGCCCATGGACTAGCGGGGGGGCCGATGAGCAGTTCTTC. V and J are TRBV7-2 and TRBJ2-7, with TRBD2 matching 15 bases. Gene TRBJ2-1 matches the end of the DNA better, so the J call may be wrong. The germline V gene encodes CDR1 SGHTA and CDR2 FQGNSA. The CDR3 loop spans 16 amino acids.

The sample holds a few counts of this clonotype. The rearrangement links TRBV6-6 to TRBJ2-7; D not certain. CDR1 and CDR2 (germline): MNHNY, SVGAGI (reference sequence). There are 14 residues in the CDR3. V was cut by 2 bases and J by 3 bases, with 11 bases left in between. The CDR3 nucleotides read TGTGCCAGCAGTTACGAGCCGCGGAGCTACGAGCAGTACTTC. It translates to CASSYEPRSYEQYF.

J is TRBJ2-2 and V is TRBV29-1; no clear D gene. The length of the CDR3 is 11 residues. Germline loops: CDR1 SQVTM, CDR2 ANQGSEA. Trimming removed 6 bases at V and 3 bases at J, with 5 bases between. Here the CDR3 DNA reads TGCAGCGTCCTGGACACCGGGGAGCTGTTTTTT. Its translation: CSVLDTGELFF.

The genes are TRBV7-6 and TRBJ2-7; 13 bases align to TRBD2. The CDR3 totals 15 residues. V shed 5 bases and J 3 bases; nucleotides not matched to a gene: 4. Germline CDR1 SGHVS, CDR2 FNYEAQ. The CDR3 DNA sequence: TGTGCCAGCAGCATGACTAGCGGGGGGTTCTACGAGCAGTACTTC. Protein sequence: CASSMTSGGFYEQYF.

In regard to this clonotype: The junction and the germline gene differ at one end; a read error may be behind it. This rearrangement joins TRBV28 to TRBJ2-5; TRBD1 aligns across 7 bases. This CDR3 is built from 12 residues. Germline CDR1 is MDHEN and CDR2 is SYDVKM. The CDR3 reads CASSFRGNEQSF. The CDR3 DNA reads as TGTGCCAGCAGTTTCAGGGGGAATGAGCAGTCCTTC.

In its sample, this clonotype was seen a few times. The rearrangement uses TRBV29-1 and TRBJ2-5; D is possibly TRBD2 (6 bases). CDR3 length equals 14 residues. The germline gives CDR1 SQVTM, CDR2 ANQGSEA. V lost 6 bases and J lost 1, with 15 bases in between. The CDR3 nucleotides read TGCAGCGTGGCGGGATTAAGGGTCCAAGAGACCCAGTACTTC. Protein sequence: CSVAGLRVQETQYF.

The CDR3 DNA reads as TGTGCCAGCAGTTACGGGTCACAGGGGAATCAGCCCCAGCATTTT. Translation: CASSYGSQGNQPQHF. The V and J genes are TRBV6-5 and TRBJ1-5, with 7 bases fitting TRBD1. V shed 2 bases, J shed 4 bases, and the junction held 5 bases outside the gene matches. The CDR3 has 15 amino acids. CDR1 and CDR2 from the germline V gene are MNHEY and SVGAGI.